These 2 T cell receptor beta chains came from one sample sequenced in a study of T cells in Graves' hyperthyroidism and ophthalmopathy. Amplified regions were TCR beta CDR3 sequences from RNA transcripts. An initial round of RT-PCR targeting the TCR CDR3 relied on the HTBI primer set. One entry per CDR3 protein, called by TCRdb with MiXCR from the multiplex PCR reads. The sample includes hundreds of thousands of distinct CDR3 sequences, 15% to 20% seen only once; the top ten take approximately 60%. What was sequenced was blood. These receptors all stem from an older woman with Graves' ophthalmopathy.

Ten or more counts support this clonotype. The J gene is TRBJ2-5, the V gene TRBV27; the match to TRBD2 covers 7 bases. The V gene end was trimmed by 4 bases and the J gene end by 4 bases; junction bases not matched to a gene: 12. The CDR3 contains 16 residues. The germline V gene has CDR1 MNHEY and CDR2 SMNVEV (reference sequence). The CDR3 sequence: CASSSQDWGGGETQYF. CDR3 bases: TGTGCCAGCAGTTCGCAGGATTGGGGGGGAGGAGAGACCCAGTACTTC.

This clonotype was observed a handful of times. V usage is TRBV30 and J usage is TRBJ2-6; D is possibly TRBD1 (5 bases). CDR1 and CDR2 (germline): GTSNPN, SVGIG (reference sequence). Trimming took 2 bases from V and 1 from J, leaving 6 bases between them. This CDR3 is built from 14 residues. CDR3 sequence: CAWSSGSGANVLTF. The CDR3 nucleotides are TGTGCCTGGAGTTCAGGGTCTGGGGCCAACGTCCTGACTTTC.